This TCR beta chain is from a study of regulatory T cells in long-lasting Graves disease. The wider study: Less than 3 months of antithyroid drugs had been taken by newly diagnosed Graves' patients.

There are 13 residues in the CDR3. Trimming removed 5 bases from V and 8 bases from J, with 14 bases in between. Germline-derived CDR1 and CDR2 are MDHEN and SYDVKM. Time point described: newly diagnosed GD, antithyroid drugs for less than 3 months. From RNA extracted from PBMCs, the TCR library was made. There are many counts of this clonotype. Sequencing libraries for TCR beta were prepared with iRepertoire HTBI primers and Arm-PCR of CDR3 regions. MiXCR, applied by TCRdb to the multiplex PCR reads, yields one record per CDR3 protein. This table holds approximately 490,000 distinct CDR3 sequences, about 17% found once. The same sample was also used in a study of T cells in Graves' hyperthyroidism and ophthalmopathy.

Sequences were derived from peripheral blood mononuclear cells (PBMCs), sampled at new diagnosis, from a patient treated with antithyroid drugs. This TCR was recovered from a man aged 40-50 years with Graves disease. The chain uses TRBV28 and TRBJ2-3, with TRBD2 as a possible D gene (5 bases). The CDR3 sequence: CASSAGLRGTQYF. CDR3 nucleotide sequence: TGTGCCAGCAGTGCGGGTCTCCGGGGTACGCAGTATTTT.